The present T cell receptor beta chain was sequenced within a study of immune heterogeneity within non-small cell lung tumors. Study results and limitations: Identical dominant CDR3 beta clonotypes showed recurrence across tumor sites within a patient, and site-unique high-frequency clones were also present.

Germline CDR1 is SGHNT and CDR2 is YENEEA. This CDR3 region has 14 residues. Trimming removed 1 base from V and 3 bases from J, with 7 bases in between. Per sample, around 0.65 ug of bulk tumor genomic DNA was the template used. Primary tumors were biopsied several times each, far apart, intraoperatively. Patients with untreated, newly diagnosed non-small cell lung cancer underwent curative surgery. Worth noting for this clonotype: Its antigen is not known. A single base separates this from a much larger clone, so it may be a read error. The missing conserved phenylalanine or tryptophan at the end of this CDR3 makes a read error likely.

Multiplex PCR amplified TCR beta CDR3 with 32 V and 13 J primers. TCRdb independently ran MiXCR on the multiplex PCR reads; one entry per CDR3 protein. The table shows about 34,000 distinct CDR3 sequences, with around 30% occurring only once. This chain uses TRBV11-3 with TRBJ2-1; a weak D match, TRBD1 (5 bases). The receptor was derived from a man aged 40-55 years with non-small cell lung cancer. Source material: lung tumor tissue. CDR3 residues: CASSLGTNYNEQFS. In DNA form, the CDR3 reads TGTGCCAGCAGCTTAGGGACAAACTACAATGAGCAGTTCTCC.